These T cell receptor beta chains were read from a single sample in a study of blood T cell repertoires in COVID-19. TCRdb's copy holds only in-frame clones and misses some; the assay was immunoSEQ multiplex PCR. The sample shows around 230,000 clones, about four fifths of them seen only once. The sequencing sample was made of peripheral blood. All receptors derive from a woman aged 40-49 years with active or convalescent COVID-19. CDR3s include the opening cysteine and the closing phenylalanine or tryptophan. The order of the fields is clone size, J gene, V gene, D gene, CDR3 DNA, CDR3 protein. A D gene is named only where the DNA matches it firmly. Size tells how often a clone was seen (once, few, many) or the class of an expanded clone, and some rows leave it out.

>few|TRBJ1-3|TRBV6-5|TRBD1
TGTGCCAGCAGTTTGACAGGGTACGGAAACACCATATATTTT
CASSLTGYGNTIYF
>few|TRBJ1-5|TRBV30|TRBD1
TGTGCCTGGAGTCGGACAGGTCCTCAGCCCCAGCATTTT
CAWSRTGPQPQHF
>NA|TRBJ1-1|TRBV27|TRBD1
TGTGCCAGCAGGATTTTCAGGGGGTTAAGGGACACTGAAGCTTTCTTT
CASRIFRGLRDTEAFF
>NA|TRBJ2-7|TRBV5-1|TRBD2
TGCGCCAGCAGCTTGGGGACTAGCGGAATAGTAGTCTACGAGCAGTACTTC
CASSLGTSGIVVYEQYF
>NA|TRBJ1-1|TRBV5-5|TRBD1
TGTGCCAGCAGCGAAGGGACAGGGAGGTCGAACACTGAAGCTTTCTTT
CASSEGTGRSNTEAFF
>NA|TRBJ1-2|TRBV6-5|NA
TGTGCCACTAGAAAGCCACAGGCTAACTATGGCTACACCTTC
CATRKPQANYGYTF
>NA|TRBJ1-5|TRBV5-1|NA
TGCGCCAGCAGACGGGGGGAGGATCAGCCCCAGCATTTT
CASRRGEDQPQHF
>NA|TRBJ1-1|TRBV18|TRBD1
TGTGCCAGCTCACCTCGACAGGGGAGAGACACTGAAGCTTTCTTT
CASSPRQGRDTEAFF
>NA|TRBJ2-7|TRBV28|NA
TGTGCCAGCAGTTCCGCACAGGGTAGATACGAGCAGTACTTC
CASSSAQGRYEQYF
>once|TRBJ1-6|TRBV11-3|NA
TGTGCCAGCGGGGGCAGGAATTCACCCCTCCACTTT
CASGGRNSPLHF
>few|TRBJ2-1|TRBV5-1|TRBD1
TGCGCCAGCAGCTTAGGGACAGGGGGCATGAATGAGCAGTTCTTC
CASSLGTGGMNEQFF
>NA|TRBJ2-1|TRBV7-2|NA
TGTGCCAGCAGCTTAGCCTCCGGACTGGGCCATGAGCAGTTCTTC
CASSLASGLGHEQFF
>NA|TRBJ2-1|TRBV5-1|NA
TGCGCCAGCAGCCCCATCGGGGACTCAAGCTCCTACAATGAGCAGTTCTTC
CASSPIGDSSSYNEQFF
>NA|TRBJ1-3|TRBV2|NA
TGTGCCAGCACGACAGCCTCTGGAAACACCATATATTTT
CASTTASGNTIYF
>NA|TRBJ2-1|TRBV12-3/TRBV12-4|TRBD1
TGTGCCAGCAGTTTAGCGGGACAGGGCGGGTTCTTC
CASSLAGQGGFF
>once|TRBJ2-1|TRBV2|TRBD2
TGTGCCAGCAGTGTAGCGGGAGGCTCCTACAATGAGCAGTTCTTC
CASSVAGGSYNEQFF
>NA|TRBJ2-1|TRBV19|NA
TGTGCCAGTTTGGCCAGGAATTACAATGAGCAGTTCTTC
CASLARNYNEQFF
>NA|TRBJ2-7|TRBV5-1|TRBD2
TGCGCCAGCAGCCTCGGACTAGCGGGGAGCTACGAGCAGTACTTC
CASSLGLAGSYEQYF
>NA|TRBJ1-1|TRBV7-9|NA
TGTGCCAGCAGCTTACCCGGGAACACTGAAGCTTTCTTT
CASSLPGNTEAFF
>NA|TRBJ1-2|TRBV4-1|NA
TGCGCCAGCAGGCATCTGTTCCGAGATTCCCTTATCTATGGCTACACCTTC
CASRHLFRDSLIYGYTF
>NA|TRBJ2-5|TRBV5-5|TRBD2
TGTGCCAGCAGCTTGGACGCGGGACTAGCGGGATGGGAGACCCAGTACTTC
CASSLDAGLAGWETQYF
>NA|TRBJ2-5|TRBV30|TRBD2
TGTGCCTTGGGGCCGCGGGGGGGCCGGGAGGAGACCCAGTACTTC
CALGPRGGREETQYF
>NA|TRBJ1-2|TRBV5-1|TRBD1
TGCGCCAGCAGCCTAGACAGGGGGCAAAATGGCTACACCTTC
CASSLDRGQNGYTF
>NA|TRBJ2-6|TRBV13|NA
TGTGCCAGCAGCGCCTACGCGGGCTCTGGGGCCAACGTCCTGACTTTC
CASSAYAGSGANVLTF
>NA|TRBJ1-2|TRBV5-4|NA
TGTGCCAGCAGCTTGGATTCGGGCAGCGGGTATGGCTACACCTTC
CASSLDSGSGYGYTF
>NA|TRBJ1-1|TRBV5-1|NA
TGCGCCAGCAGCCCTGGACTGGGGATCTCTGAAGCTTTCTTT
CASSPGLGISEAFF
>NA|TRBJ2-7|TRBV5-4|TRBD1
TGTGCCAGCAGCTATGACAGGGGGACCTACGAGCAGTACTTC
CASSYDRGTYEQYF
>NA|TRBJ2-5|TRBV5-1|TRBD2
TGCGCCAGCACCCCCGCAGCGGGGGTCCAAGAGACCCAGTACTTC
CASTPAAGVQETQYF
>few|TRBJ2-3|TRBV25-1|NA
TGTGCCAGCAGTGGAACCGGACGGACTAGCACAGATACGCAGTATTTT
CASSGTGRTSTDTQYF
>NA|TRBJ1-2|TRBV6-5|NA
TGTGCCAGCAGTCTCAGCGCGGGGGTCTATGGCTACACCTTC
CASSLSAGVYGYTF
>NA|TRBJ2-5|TRBV28|NA
TGTGCCAGCAGCCTCACGAGACAGTTTCAAGAGACCCAGTACTTC
CASSLTRQFQETQYF
>NA|TRBJ1-2|TRBV9|NA
TGTGCCAGCAGCCGATCCGGAGTGGAGGCTTATGGCTACACCTTC
CASSRSGVEAYGYTF
>NA|TRBJ1-6|TRBV2|NA
TGTGCCAGCAGTCGTAATACAGGGTTGAATAATTCACCCCTCCACTTT
CASSRNTGLNNSPLHF
>NA|TRBJ2-1|TRBV5-1|TRBD2
TGCGCCAGCAGCCCCGATAGCGGGGGCACCTACAATGAGCAGTTCTTC
CASSPDSGGTYNEQFF
>NA|TRBJ1-5|TRBV7-9|NA
TGTGCCAGCAGCCCCAGTACCAACAATCAGCCCCAGCATTTT
CASSPSTNNQPQHF
>NA|TRBJ2-1|TRBV28|TRBD2
TGTGCCAGCAGCCCGGGACTAGCGGGAGGCAAAAAATACAATGAGCAGTTCTTC
CASSPGLAGGKKYNEQFF
>NA|TRBJ2-1|TRBV3-1/TRBV3-2|NA
TGTGCCAGCAGCCAAGAGCGGGTCTACAATGAGCAGTTCTTC
CASSQERVYNEQFF
>NA|TRBJ2-2|TRBV11-1|NA
TGTGCCAGCAGCCGGGCGCCCCGGGGGACCGGGGAGCTGTTTTTT
CASSRAPRGTGELFF
>NA|TRBJ1-1|TRBV5-1|TRBD1
TGCGCCAGCAGCTTGGAGTCAGGGGGAAAAACTGAAGCTTTCTTT
CASSLESGGKTEAFF
>NA|TRBJ1-2|TRBV6-5|TRBD1
TGTGCCAGCAGACCACCCGACAGGGTTAACTATGGCTACACCTTC
CASRPPDRVNYGYTF
>few|TRBJ2-1|TRBV11-3|TRBD2
TGTGCCAGCAGCCAGAACTTAGCGGGAGTGCGCTACAATGAGCAGTTCTTC
CASSQNLAGVRYNEQFF
>NA|TRBJ1-3|TRBV6-5|NA
TGTGCCAGCAGGTACGACAGTTCCTCTGGAAACACCATATATTTT
CASRYDSSSGNTIYF
>NA|TRBJ1-5|TRBV25-1|NA
TGTGCCAGCAGGGCCGGGGATCAGCCCCAGCATTTT
CASRAGDQPQHF
>many|TRBJ2-7|TRBV18|NA
TGTGCCAGCTCAGACGGACAGACCTACGAGCAGTACTTC
CASSDGQTYEQYF
>many|TRBJ1-1|TRBV7-9|TRBD1
TGTGCCAGCAGCTTTGGGACAGGCGGGGAAGCTTTCTTT
CASSFGTGGEAFF
>once|TRBJ2-1|TRBV4-2|NA
TGTGCCAGCAGCCAAGATAGTCCCCCCAGACAGACAGACAATGAGCAGTTCTTC
CASSQDSPPRQTDNEQFF
>NA|TRBJ1-3|TRBV2|TRBD1
TGTGCCAGCAGCATACAGGGGGCTGGAAACACCATATATTTT
CASSIQGAGNTIYF
>NA|TRBJ1-1|TRBV5-5|NA
TGTGCCAGCACTCGGATCCAGGGCCCTGAAGCTTTCTTT
CASTRIQGPEAFF
>once|TRBJ2-7|TRBV6-1|NA
TGTGCCAGCAGCCGAGCTAGTGGAGGGCAGTACTTC
CASSRASGGQYF
>NA|TRBJ1-2|TRBV24-1|TRBD1
TGTGCCACCAGTGATTCTGGGACAGATGGCTACACCTTC
CATSDSGTDGYTF
>NA|TRBJ1-2|TRBV27|NA
TGTGCCAGCAGTTCGAACGCCGACAATTTCTATGGCTACACCTTC
CASSSNADNFYGYTF
>once|TRBJ2-1|TRBV24-1|TRBD1
TGTGCCACCAGTGGTTTGACAGGGAAAAACCTCAATGAGCAGTTCTTC
CATSGLTGKNLNEQFF
>few|TRBJ2-7|TRBV27|TRBD2
TGTGCCAGCTCCCTAGCGGGGGGGGCCGAGCAGTACTTC
CASSLAGGAEQYF
>NA|TRBJ2-3|TRBV18|NA
TGTGCCAGCTCACCGACCGGGGTGGATACGCAGTATTTT
CASSPTGVDTQYF